The 23 T cell receptor beta chains in this list originate from one sample, sequenced in a study of tissue T cells after allogeneic stem cell transplantation. The sample's time point: mouse harvest day 14 after allogeneic transplant. Each mouse received 10^7 T-cell-depleted marrow cells plus 10^6 splenic CD5+ T cells by tail vein. Profiled with immunoSEQ multiplex PCR; TCRdb holds only in-frame clones, not every one. This table has roughly 8,600 clones, roughly a third appearing once. Sequenced material: skin. The receptors were sampled from a female BALB/c mouse given C57BL/6 T cells with graft-versus-host disease after an allogeneic hematopoietic cell transplant.

This clone was seen more than once but under ten times. Gene names and germline refer to mouse. The CDR3 end is not reached by the read, which stops 1 residue before it; the germline J gene fills it in. The rearrangement links TRBV26 to TRBJ1-1; D ambiguous. The V gene lost 2 bases and the J gene lost 0 bases, with 4 bases spanning the gap. The germline CDR1 and CDR2 sequences are KGHPV and FQNQEV (reference sequence). This CDR3 has 13 residues. CDR3 sequence reads: CASSLRTNTEVFF. The covered CDR3 bases are TGTGCCAGCAGTCTGAGGACAAACACAGAAGTCTTC.

Concerning this clone: Here the gene names and germline are mouse. The CDR3 end is not reached by the read, which stops 1 residue before it; the germline J gene fills it in. The chain employs TRBV31 and TRBJ2-7; 10 nucleotides agree with TRBD2. The J segment lost 0 bases and the V segment lost 3 bases, leaving 2 bases of the junction unmatched. Germline CDR1 and CDR2: GKSSPN and SITVG. This CDR3 contains 14 residues. CDR3 residues: CAWRRLGGSYEQYF. The part of the CDR3 DNA that was read is TGTGCCTGGAGGAGACTGGGGGGCTCCTATGAACAGTAC.

Concerning this clone: Gene names refer to mouse genes. The CDR3 extends 1 residue past the end of the read, so its final part is completed from the germline J gene. V is TRBV26 and J is TRBJ1-5; a possible D gene is TRBD1 (6 bases). With 6 bases removed from V and 6 bases from J, the gap between germline ends came to 12 bases. This CDR3 contains 13 residues. Germline lookup yields CDR1 KGHPV and CDR2 FQNQEV (reference sequence). The part of the CDR3 DNA that was read is TGTGCCAGCAGGACCGGGACAACCCAGGCTCCGCTT. Amino acids: CASRTGTTQAPL. The whole CDR3 protein reads CASRTGTTQAPLF.

The count of this clone is one. Mouse gene names and germline throughout. The read gets to within 1 residue of the CDR3 end, and the germline J gene fills in the rest. The chain uses TRBV26 and TRBJ2-2; 11 nucleotides align to TRBD2. Losses at the gene ends were 1 base for V and 0 bases for J; bases not matched to a gene: 1. The germline V gene has CDR1 KGHPV and CDR2 FQNQEV (reference sequence). The CDR3 has 17 amino acids. The CDR3 spells CASSLLTGGANTGQLYF. The CDR3 DNA, read in part, is TGTGCCAGCAGTCTGTTGACTGGGGGGGCAAACACCGGGCAGCTCTAC.

As to this clone: Gene names follow the mouse nomenclature. The missing CDR3 end, 1 residue past where the read stops, is filled in from the germline J gene. The rearrangement joins TRBV3 to TRBJ2-4, with TRBD2 matching 7 bases. The V segment lost 3 bases and the J segment 5 bases; nucleotides outside the gene matches: 2. CDR3 length equals 13 residues. Germline CDR1 and CDR2: SNHLY and FYNGKV (reference sequence). The sequenced CDR3 bases are TGTGCCAGCAGCTTGGGGGGGGGAAACACCTTGTAC. It translates to CASSLGGGNTLY. The CDR3, in full, reads CASSLGGGNTLYF.

With regard to this clone: The germline gene is not matched at one end of the junction; a read error may be the cause. Each gene name is a mouse one. Read data end 1 residue before the CDR3 end; the end is taken from the germline J gene. V is TRBV2 and J is TRBJ1-4; D might be TRBD1 (5 bases). The CDR3 spans 14 residues. Germline V gives CDR1 LGHNA, CDR2 YSYQKL. CDR3 residues: CPSTTGGSNARLFF. Incomplete CDR3 DNA: TGTCCCAGTACCACCGGGGGTTCCAACGCAAGATTATTT.

As to this clone: Gene names refer to mouse genes. The read terminates 1 residue before the CDR3 end, so the remaining end is supplied by the germline J gene. The chain uses TRBV26 and TRBJ1-1; no clear D gene. This CDR3 contains 11 residues. CDR1 is KGHPV and CDR2 is FQNQEV in the germline V gene (reference sequence). V was pared by 2 bases and J by 4 bases, with 2 bases between. The sequenced CDR3 bases are TGTGCCAGCAGTCTGGCCACAGAAGTCTTC. This translates into CASSLATEVF. The complete CDR3 protein is CASSLATEVFF.

With regard to this clone: Gene labels here are mouse ones. The read falls 1 residue short of the CDR3 end, and the missing part is taken from the germline J gene. This rearrangement joins TRBV26 to TRBJ1-3; the D gene is possibly TRBD1 (5 bases). V was pared by 2 bases and J by 2 bases, with 7 bases between. This CDR3 is 14 amino acids long. Germline CDR1 is KGHPV and CDR2 is FQNQEV (reference sequence). CDR3 in amino acids: CASSLRGAGNTLYF. CDR3 DNA, as far as it was read: TGTGCCAGCAGTCTGCGGGGGGCTGGAAATACGCTCTAT.

Points on this clone: Genes here carry mouse names. The sequenced CDR3 bases are TGTGCCAGCAGCTTGGGACAGTATGAACAGTAC. The encoded protein is CASSLGQYEQY. The CDR3, in full, reads CASSLGQYEQYF. V is TRBV3 and J is TRBJ2-7; 7 bases are a match to TRBD1. The CDR3 end is not reached by the read, which stops 1 residue before it; the germline J gene fills it in. CDR1 is SNHLY and CDR2 is FYNGKV in the germline V gene (reference sequence). The CDR3 consists of 12 residues. The V and J ends lost 3 bases and 4 bases, in that order; junction bases with no gene match: 0.

In its sample, this clone ranks as medium-sized. Gene names and germline match the mouse. The sequence runs out 1 residue before the end of the CDR3; the remainder is reconstructed from the germline J gene. The chain employs TRBV26 and TRBJ2-5; D uncertain. CDR3 size: 12 residues. The germline V and J ends were trimmed by 5 bases and 5 bases, with 8 bases remaining between them. Germline V gene lookup returns CDR1 KGHPV and CDR2 FQNQEV (reference sequence). CDR3 sequence: CASSSLADTQYF. The DNA read from the CDR3 is TGTGCCAGCAGTTCATTGGCAGACACCCAGTAC.

With respect to this clone: The germline and genes are mouse ones. Read sequence stops 1 residue before the CDR3 end, and the germline J gene provides the missing end. This chain uses TRBV13-1 with TRBJ2-3, with TRBD2 matching 12 bases. With V trimmed by 3 bases and J by 2 bases, 1 base remained unmatched. This CDR3 spans 15 amino acids. The germline V gene encodes CDR1 NSHNY and CDR2 SYGAGN. Here the CDR3 reads CASSGTGGDAETLYF. The part of the CDR3 DNA that was read is TGTGCCAGCAGTGGGACTGGGGGGGATGCAGAAACGCTGTAT.

This clone is medium-sized (0.01 to 0.1%) in the sample. The genes are named according to mouse. The missing CDR3 end, 1 residue past where the read stops, is filled in from the germline J gene. This chain links TRBV26 with TRBJ1-3, with D perhaps TRBD1 (6 bases). The CDR3 extends over 14 amino acids. V was cut by 4 bases and J by 2 bases, with 9 bases left in between. Germline CDR1 is KGHPV and CDR2 is FQNQEV (reference sequence). CDR3 DNA, as far as it was read: TGTGCCAGCAGTCGTGGGGGGCCTGGAAATACGCTCTAT. Amino acids: CASSRGGPGNTLY. The whole CDR3 region reads CASSRGGPGNTLYF.

In its sample, this clone was seen a few times. Here the gene names and germline are mouse. The CDR3 here is CASGNNERLFF. The covered CDR3 bases are TGTGCCAGCGGAAACAACGAAAGATTATTT. The chain recombines TRBV26 with TRBJ1-4; unclear D gene. The read halts 1 residue ahead of the CDR3 end, with the missing end drawn from the germline J gene. V was shortened by 8 bases and J by 4 bases, with 5 bases between the two germline ends. This CDR3 contains 11 residues. The germline V gene has CDR1 KGHPV and CDR2 FQNQEV (reference sequence).

Notes on this clone: All gene names here are mouse names. The read finishes 1 residue shy of the CDR3 end, and the germline J gene is used to complete it. The gene calls are TRBV4 and TRBJ2-5; possible D gene TRBD1, 6 bases. CDR1 LGHDT and CDR2 YNNKQL come from the germline V gene (reference sequence). CDR3 length: 14 amino acids. Trimming pared 5 bases from V and 2 bases from J, leaving 11 bases between. Partial CDR3 DNA: TGTGCCAGCAGCCGGGACATAATCCAAGACACCCAGTAC. It specifies CASSRDIIQDTQY. The full CDR3 is CASSRDIIQDTQYF.

This clone ranks as medium-sized. Each gene name is a mouse one. The missing CDR3 end, 1 residue past where the read stops, is filled in from the germline J gene. This sequence joins TRBV23 and TRBJ2-4; the tabulated D call, TRBD2, remains unverified against the DNA. The CDR3 loop spans 16 amino acids. Germline CDR1 reads KGHTA; CDR2 reads FQNQQP. The CDR3 sequence is CSSSQRDWGSQNTLYF. CDR3 DNA, as far as it was read: TGCTCCAGCAGTCAACGGGACTGGGGGAGTCAAAACACCTTGTAC.

Comment on this clone: These gene names are mouse names. The read stops 1 residue short of the end of the CDR3; the missing end is completed from the germline J gene. The chain combines TRBV26 with TRBJ1-2; no firm D call. V was shortened by 2 bases and J by 1 base, with 11 bases between the two germline ends. The CDR3 totals 15 residues. CDR1 KGHPV and CDR2 FQNQEV come from the germline V gene (reference sequence). The CDR3 sequence: CASSLGQNLNSDYTF. The CDR3 bases that were read are TGTGCCAGCAGTCTGGGGCAAAATTTAAACTCCGACTACACC.

With respect to this clone: Any gene name here is a mouse gene name. The sequenced fragment ends 1 residue before the CDR3 boundary, so the rest is inferred from the germline J gene. V gene TRBV23 combines with J gene TRBJ2-7; the table's D call of TRBD2 was not tested on the DNA. CDR3 size: 12 residues. CDR1 and CDR2 from the germline V gene are KGHTA and FQNQQP. CDR3 loop: CSSRDWGDEQYF. Incomplete CDR3 DNA: TGCTCCAGCAGAGACTGGGGGGATGAACAGTAC.

This clone was detected only a few times. Gene names refer to mouse genes. The CDR3 goes on 1 residue after the read ends, and that part is filled in from the germline J gene. The sample holds other DNA sequences that translate to the same CDR3. The chain links TRBV1 to TRBJ1-2; TRBD1 agrees at 7 bases. The germline V gene has CDR1 NSQYPW and CDR2 LRSPGD (reference sequence). After removal of 3 bases from V and 0 bases from J, the junction contained 4 bases not matched to a gene. The CDR3 totals 15 residues. CDR3: CTCSARDRANSDYTF. The sequenced part of the CDR3 DNA is TGCACCTGCAGTGCCCGGGACAGAGCAAACTCCGACTACACC.

This clone has only a few counts. Gene names are mouse gene names. The CDR3 end lies 1 residue beyond the end of the read and is filled in from the germline J gene. The chain uses TRBV26 and TRBJ2-7; TRBD1 aligns across 7 bases. The CDR3 is 14 residues long. The V gene's germline CDR1 is KGHPV and CDR2 FQNQEV (reference sequence). The J segment lost 4 bases and the V segment lost 2 bases, leaving 5 bases of the junction unmatched. The covered CDR3 bases are TGTGCCAGCAGTCTGGCACCGGGACAGTATGAACAGTAC. This sequence encodes CASSLAPGQYEQY. The CDR3 in full is CASSLAPGQYEQYF. Full variable domain (remainder filled in from reference TRBV26 and TRBJ2-7): NSKVIQTPRYLVKGQGQKAKMRCIPEKGHPVVFWYQQNKNNEFKFLINFQNQEVLQQIDMTEKRFSAECPSNSPCSLEIQSSEAGDSALYLCASSLAPGQYEQYFGPGTRLTVL.

This clone is medium-sized. Any gene name here is a mouse gene name. The read terminates 1 residue ahead of where the CDR3 ends, so the germline J gene completes it. V gene TRBV26 combines with J gene TRBJ1-1; no reliable D call. The CDR3 extends over 13 amino acids. Germline loops: CDR1 KGHPV, CDR2 FQNQEV (reference sequence). V was pared by 0 bases and J by 0 bases, with 2 bases between. The sequenced CDR3 bases are TGTGCCAGCAGTCTGTCAACAAACACAGAAGTCTTC. This translates into CASSLSTNTEVF. The whole CDR3 reads CASSLSTNTEVFF.

In regard to this clone: Any gene name here is a mouse gene name. The read ends 1 residue early relative to the CDR3; the germline J gene fills the gap. The J gene is TRBJ1-3, the V gene TRBV3; D ambiguous. Trimming stripped 5 bases from V and 0 bases from J, with 8 bases between. Germline CDR1 is SNHLY and CDR2 is FYNGKV (reference sequence). CDR3 length: 14 amino acids. The CDR3 sequence: CASSVGNSGNTLYF. The DNA read from the CDR3 is TGTGCCAGCAGCGTAGGCAATTCTGGAAATACGCTCTAT.

A word on this clone: Genes and germline are mouse. Read data end 1 residue before the CDR3 end; the end is taken from the germline J gene. V gene TRBV26 combines with J gene TRBJ1-3, with no clear D. CDR1 and CDR2 from the germline V gene are KGHPV and FQNQEV (reference sequence). The CDR3 runs to 14 residues. With 2 bases removed from V and 3 bases from J, the gap between germline ends came to 8 bases. CDR3 protein: CASSLETFGNTLYF. Incomplete CDR3 DNA: TGTGCCAGCAGTCTGGAGACATTTGGAAATACGCTCTAT.

This clone was seen a few times. All gene names here are mouse names. The read finishes 1 residue shy of the CDR3 end, and the germline J gene is used to complete it. V usage is TRBV26 and J usage is TRBJ2-2; D is ambiguous. Trimming shortened V by 3 bases and J by 1 base, and 0 bases separated the two germline ends. Germline V gene sequence: CDR1 KGHPV, CDR2 FQNQEV (reference sequence). The CDR3 has 12 amino acids. CDR3 bases read: TGTGCCAGCAGTCTAAACACCGGGCAGCTCTAC. Translation gives CASSLNTGQLY. The full CDR3 is CASSLNTGQLYF.